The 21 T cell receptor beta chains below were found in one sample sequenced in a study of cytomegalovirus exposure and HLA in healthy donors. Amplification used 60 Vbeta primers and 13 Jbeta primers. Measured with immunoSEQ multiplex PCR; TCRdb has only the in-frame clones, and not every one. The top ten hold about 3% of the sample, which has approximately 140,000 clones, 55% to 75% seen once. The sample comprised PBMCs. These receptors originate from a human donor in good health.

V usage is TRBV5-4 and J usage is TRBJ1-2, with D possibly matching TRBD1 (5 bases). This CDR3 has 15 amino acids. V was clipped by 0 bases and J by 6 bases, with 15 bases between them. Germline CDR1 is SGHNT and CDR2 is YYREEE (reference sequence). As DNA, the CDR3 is TGTGCCAGCAGCTTGGTGGGCAGGGAGGGCCATGGCTACACCTTC. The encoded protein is CASSLVGREGHGYTF.

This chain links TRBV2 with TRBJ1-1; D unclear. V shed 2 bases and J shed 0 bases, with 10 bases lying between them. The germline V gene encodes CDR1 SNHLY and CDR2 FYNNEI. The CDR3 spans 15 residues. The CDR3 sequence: CASSERPGMNTEAFF. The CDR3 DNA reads TGTGCCAGCAGTGAAAGGCCGGGGATGAACACTGAAGCTTTCTTT. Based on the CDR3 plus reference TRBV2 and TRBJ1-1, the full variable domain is EPEVTQTPSHQVTQMGQEVILRCVPISNHLYFYWYRQILGQKVEFLVSFYNNEISEKSEIFDDQFSVERPDGSNFTLKIRSTKLEDSAMYFCASSERPGMNTEAFFGQGTRLTVV.

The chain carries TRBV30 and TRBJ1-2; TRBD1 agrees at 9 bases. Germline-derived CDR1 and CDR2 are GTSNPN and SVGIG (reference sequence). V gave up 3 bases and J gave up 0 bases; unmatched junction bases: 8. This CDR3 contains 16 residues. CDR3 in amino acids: CAWSLGTGLANYGYTF. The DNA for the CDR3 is TGTGCCTGGAGCTTAGGGACAGGGTTAGCTAACTATGGCTACACCTTC.

In nucleotides, the CDR3 is TGTGCCAGCAGCCAAACAGGGGGCGGAGGTGAAAAACTGTTTTTT. Its protein is CASSQTGGGGEKLFF. This chain uses TRBV28 with TRBJ1-4; 9 bases agree with TRBD1. CDR3 length: 15 residues. Per the germline V gene, CDR1 is MDHEN and CDR2 is SYDVKM. V lost 6 bases to trimming and J lost 7 bases; unmatched junction nucleotides: 9.

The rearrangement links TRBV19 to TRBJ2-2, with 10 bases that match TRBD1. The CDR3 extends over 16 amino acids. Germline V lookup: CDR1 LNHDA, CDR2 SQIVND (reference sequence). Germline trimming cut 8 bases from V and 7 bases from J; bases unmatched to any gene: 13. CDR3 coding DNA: TGTGCCAGTGGAAATTGGGGGACAGGGGTTGGCGGGGAGCTGTTTTTT. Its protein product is CASGNWGTGVGGELFF.

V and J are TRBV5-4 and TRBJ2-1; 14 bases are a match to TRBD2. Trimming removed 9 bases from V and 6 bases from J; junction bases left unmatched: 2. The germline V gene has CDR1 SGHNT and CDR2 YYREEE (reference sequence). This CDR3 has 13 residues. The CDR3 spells CAIGLAGGNEQFF. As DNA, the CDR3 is TGTGCCATTGGACTAGCGGGAGGCAATGAGCAGTTCTTC.

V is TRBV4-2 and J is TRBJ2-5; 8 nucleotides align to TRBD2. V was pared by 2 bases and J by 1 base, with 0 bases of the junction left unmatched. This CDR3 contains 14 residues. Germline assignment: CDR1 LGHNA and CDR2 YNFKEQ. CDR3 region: CASSQTSGQETQYF. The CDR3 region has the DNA TGTGCCAGCAGCCAAACTAGCGGCCAAGAGACCCAGTACTTC.

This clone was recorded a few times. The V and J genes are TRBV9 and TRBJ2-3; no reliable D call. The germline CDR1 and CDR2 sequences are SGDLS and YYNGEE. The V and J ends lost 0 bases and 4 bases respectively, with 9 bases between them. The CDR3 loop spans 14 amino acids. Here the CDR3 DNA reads TGTGCCAGCAGCGTAGGTCGTGGCCCAGATACGCAGTATTTT. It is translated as CASSVGRGPDTQYF.

The CDR3 here is CASSYTGGTAYTQYF. The CDR3 DNA reads as TGTGCCAGCAGCTACACCGGCGGGACAGCCTATACGCAGTATTTT. The chain has TRBV7-2 and TRBJ2-3, with D possibly matching TRBD1 (7 bases). The CDR3 totals 15 residues. V was clipped by 4 bases and J by 7 bases, with 18 bases between them. Germline V lookup: CDR1 SGHTA, CDR2 FQGNSA.

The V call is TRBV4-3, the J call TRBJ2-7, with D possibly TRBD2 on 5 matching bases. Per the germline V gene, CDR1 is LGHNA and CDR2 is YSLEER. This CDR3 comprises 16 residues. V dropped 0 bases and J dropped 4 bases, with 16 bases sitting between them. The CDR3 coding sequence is TGCGCCAGCAGCCAAGATTTGGCTAGCCTCCGATACGAGCAGTACTTC. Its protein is CASSQDLASLRYEQYF.

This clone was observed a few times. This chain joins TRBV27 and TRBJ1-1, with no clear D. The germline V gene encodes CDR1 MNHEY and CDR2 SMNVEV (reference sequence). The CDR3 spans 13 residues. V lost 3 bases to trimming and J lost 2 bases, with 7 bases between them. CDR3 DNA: TGTGCCAGCAGTTTCCGGGAAAACACTGAAGCTTTCTTT. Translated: CASSFRENTEAFF.

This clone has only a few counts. The CDR3 loop reads CASSSGQGRGSETQYF. The DNA of the CDR3 is TGCGCCAGCAGCAGTGGACAGGGGCGAGGATCAGAGACCCAGTACTTC. The chain is built from TRBV5-1 and TRBJ2-5, with 9 bases that match TRBD1. The J segment lost 4 bases and the V segment lost 4 bases, leaving 11 bases of the junction unmatched. The germline CDR1 and CDR2 sequences are SGHRS and YFSETQ. This CDR3 has 16 amino acids.

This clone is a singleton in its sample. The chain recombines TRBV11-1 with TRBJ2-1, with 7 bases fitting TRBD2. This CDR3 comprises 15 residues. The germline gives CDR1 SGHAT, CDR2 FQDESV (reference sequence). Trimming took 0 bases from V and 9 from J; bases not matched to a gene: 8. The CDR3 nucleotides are TGTGCCAGCAGCTTAGCGCCGGGACTAAAGGTTGAGCAGTTCTTC. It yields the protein CASSLAPGLKVEQFF.

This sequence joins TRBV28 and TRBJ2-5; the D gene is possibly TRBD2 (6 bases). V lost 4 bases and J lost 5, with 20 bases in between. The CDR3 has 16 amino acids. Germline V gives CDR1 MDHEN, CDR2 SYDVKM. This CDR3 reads CASSSPQRAPRETQYF. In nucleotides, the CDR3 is TGTGCCAGCAGTTCCCCTCAGCGGGCCCCCCGGGAGACCCAGTACTTC.

CDR3 in DNA: TGTGCCAGCTCACCCAATCAGGGCACTAACTATGGCTACACCTTC. This translates into CASSPNQGTNYGYTF. The chain is built from TRBV18 and TRBJ1-2, with D possibly being TRBD1 (5 bases). V lost 3 bases, J lost 0 bases, and 11 bases lay in between. Germline-derived CDR1 and CDR2 are KGHSH and LQKENI. This CDR3 has 15 amino acids.

The chain's CDR3 is CASSLEWLGGYEQYF. The CDR3 region has the DNA TGTGCCAGCAGCTTAGAGTGGCTAGGAGGCTACGAGCAGTACTTC. The chain links TRBV11-2 to TRBJ2-7; weak D call: TRBD2 (5 bases). This CDR3 is built from 15 residues. Germline V lookup: CDR1 SGHAT, CDR2 FQNNGV. Between the trimmed V and J ends, which lost 0 bases and 3 bases, there was a span of 12 bases.

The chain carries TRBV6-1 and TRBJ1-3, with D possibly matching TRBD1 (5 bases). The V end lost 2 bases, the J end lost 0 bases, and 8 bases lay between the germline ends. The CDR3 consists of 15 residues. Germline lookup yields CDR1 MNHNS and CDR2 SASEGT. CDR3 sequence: CASSEWGGSGNTIYF. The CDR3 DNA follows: TGTGCCAGCAGTGAATGGGGGGGCTCTGGAAACACCATATATTTT.

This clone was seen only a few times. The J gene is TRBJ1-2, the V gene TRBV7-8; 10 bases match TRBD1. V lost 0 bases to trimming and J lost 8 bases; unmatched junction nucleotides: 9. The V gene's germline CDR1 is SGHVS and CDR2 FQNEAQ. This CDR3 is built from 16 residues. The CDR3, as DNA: TGTGCCAGCAGCTTAGCGAGCCTGGACAGGGGGAAAGGCTACACCTTC. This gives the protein CASSLASLDRGKGYTF.

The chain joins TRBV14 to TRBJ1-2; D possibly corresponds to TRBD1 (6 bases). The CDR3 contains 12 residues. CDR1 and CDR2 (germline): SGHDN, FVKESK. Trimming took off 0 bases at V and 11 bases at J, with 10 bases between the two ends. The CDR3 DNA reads TGTGCCAGCAGCCAAGATAGAGGGGGATACACCTTC. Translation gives CASSQDRGGYTF.

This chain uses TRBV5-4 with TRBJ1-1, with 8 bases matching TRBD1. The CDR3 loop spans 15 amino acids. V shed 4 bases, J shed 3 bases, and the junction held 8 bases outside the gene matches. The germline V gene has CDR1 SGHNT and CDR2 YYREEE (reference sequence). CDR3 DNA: TGTGCCAGCAGCGGCAGGGGGCAGGTCGACACTGAAGCTTTCTTT. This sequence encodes CASSGRGQVDTEAFF.

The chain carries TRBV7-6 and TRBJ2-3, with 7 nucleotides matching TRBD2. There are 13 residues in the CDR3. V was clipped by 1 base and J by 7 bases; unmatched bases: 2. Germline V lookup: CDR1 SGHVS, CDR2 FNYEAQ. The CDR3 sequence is CASSLGRGNTQYF. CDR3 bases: TGTGCCAGCAGCTTAGGGCGGGGGAATACGCAGTATTTT.